Below are 25 T cell receptor beta chains sequenced from a single sample in a study of cytomegalovirus exposure and HLA in healthy donors. Use of 60 Vbeta and 13 Jbeta primers characterized the PCR. Produced via immunoSEQ multiplex PCR; TCRdb's table is partial and in-frame only. Among around 140,000 clones, roughly 79% were seen once, and the ten largest hold 9.7%. The specimen was PBMCs. The receptor set was obtained from a woman aged 55-69 years in good health and CMV-seropositive.

This chain uses TRBV5-6 with TRBJ2-5; TRBD2 matches 7 bases. CDR3 length equals 14 residues. The trim removed 0 bases at V and 4 bases at J, leaving 3 bases unmatched. Per germline, CDR1 SGHDT and CDR2 YYEEEE. The CDR3 is CASSLGGSGETQYF. CDR3 nucleotide sequence: TGTGCCAGCAGCTTGGGCGGGAGTGGAGAGACCCAGTACTTC.

The genes are TRBV7-9 and TRBJ2-7; 7 bases are a match to TRBD2. J gave up 5 bases and V 7 bases, and 8 bases lay outside the gene matches. Germline CDR1 SEHNR, CDR2 FQNEAQ (reference sequence). This CDR3 has 13 residues. This CDR3 is CASTFGGVHEQYF. CDR3 in DNA: TGTGCCAGCACTTTTGGGGGGGTCCACGAGCAGTACTTC.

The chain combines TRBV19 with TRBJ2-1, with 9 bases identical to TRBD2. Germline V gene sequence: CDR1 LNHDA, CDR2 SQIVND (reference sequence). The CDR3 length is 19 residues. V gave up 5 bases and J gave up 2 bases; unmatched junction bases: 16. DNA for the CDR3: TGTGCCAGTAGTGTGGGGGGCGGGAGGGGACGAGGGGCCTACAATGAGCAGTTCTTC. Its translation: CASSVGGGRGRGAYNEQFF.

This chain uses TRBV4-2 with TRBJ2-7, with 14 bases aligning to TRBD2. This CDR3 is 20 amino acids long. The V and J ends lost 3 bases and 0 bases, in that order; junction bases with no gene match: 13. The germline V gene has CDR1 LGHNA and CDR2 YNFKEQ. The CDR3 coding sequence is TGTGCCAGCAGCCAGGATTCCCGGACTAGCGGGGGGTTAGGCTCCTACGAGCAGTACTTC. It yields the protein CASSQDSRTSGGLGSYEQYF.

A single count supports this clone. CDR3 amino acids: CASSQVLAGEGADTQYF. CDR3 sequence (DNA): TGCGCCAGCAGCCAAGTCTTAGCGGGAGAAGGGGCGGATACGCAGTATTTT. The V call is TRBV4-1, the J call TRBJ2-3, with 9 positions matching TRBD2. Germline values: CDR1 MGHRA, CDR2 YSYEKL. J was trimmed by 6 bases and V by 1 base; bases with no gene match: 11. The length of the CDR3 is 17 residues.

The CDR3 is CASSPFERIGSTGELFF. DNA for the CDR3: TGTGCCAGCTCACCATTCGAGCGGATTGGGAGCACCGGGGAGCTGTTTTTT. This chain links TRBV18 with TRBJ2-2, with a weak D call TRBD2 (5 bases). The CDR3 is 17 amino acids. Germline CDR1 is KGHSH and CDR2 is LQKENI. Trimming removed 2 bases at V and 4 bases at J, with 17 bases between.

This clone showed up just a few times. The rearrangement uses TRBV6-4 and TRBJ1-1, with unresolved D. Germline V gene data show CDR1 as MRHNA and CDR2 as SNTAGT. V was cut by 0 bases and J by 5 bases, with 7 bases left in between. There are 13 residues in the CDR3. DNA for the CDR3: TGTGCCAGCAGTGACTCCCCGGGGACTGAAGCTTTCTTT. As protein: CASSDSPGTEAFF.

This clone was counted a single time. V usage is TRBV11-3 and J usage is TRBJ2-6; D may be TRBD2 (5 bases). CDR1 SGHNT and CDR2 YENEEA come from the germline V gene. The V end lost 1 base, the J end lost 6 bases, and 10 bases lay between the germline ends. The CDR3 spans 15 residues. CDR3 region: CASSLGRGEANVLTF. CDR3 sequence (DNA): TGTGCCAGCAGCTTAGGTCGGGGTGAGGCCAACGTCCTGACTTTC.

This sequence joins TRBV5-8 and TRBJ1-5; 7 nucleotides agree with TRBD1. The CDR3 loop spans 15 amino acids. J was trimmed by 4 bases and V by 5 bases; bases with no gene match: 9. Germline-derived CDR1 and CDR2 are SGHTS and YDEGEE. The CDR3 spells CASRLPGQYNQPQHF. CDR3 DNA: TGTGCCAGCAGACTTCCGGGACAGTATAATCAGCCCCAGCATTTT.

CDR3 DNA sequence: TGTGCCAGCAGTTTGTCGACTTGGTCCGCGGACGAGCAGTACTTC. Translation: CASSLSTWSADEQYF. J is TRBJ2-7 and V is TRBV28; D ambiguous. Trimming pared 3 bases from V and 5 bases from J, leaving 17 bases between. Germline CDR1 and CDR2: MDHEN and SYDVKM. The CDR3 length is 15 residues.

Here the CDR3 DNA reads TGTGCCAGCAGACTAGCGGGAGCCTACGAGCAGTACTTC. Residues: CASRLAGAYEQYF. The J gene is TRBJ2-7, the V gene TRBV7-9; 11 bases map to TRBD2. Germline V gene sequence: CDR1 SEHNR, CDR2 FQNEAQ (reference sequence). With 6 bases clipped from V and 2 bases from J, the junction kept 0 bases outside the gene matches. This CDR3 is 13 amino acids long.

Regarding this clone: The junction does not match germline at one end; this may be a read error. V gene TRBV4-3 combines with J gene TRBJ2-7; 13 nucleotides align to TRBD2. Germline lookup yields CDR1 LGHNA and CDR2 YSLEER. The CDR3 is made up of 16 amino acids. DNA for the CDR3: TGCGCCAGCAGCCAAGATCGGACTAGCGGGAGTTACGCGCAGTACTTC. Amino acid sequence: CASSQDRTSGSYAQYF.

This clone appeared a few times. CDR3 sequence: CASSPPGGMNTGELFF. CDR3 bases: TGTGCCAGCAGCCCCCCGGGGGGGATGAACACCGGGGAGCTGTTTTTT. The chain carries TRBV7-9 and TRBJ2-2; 8 bases line up with TRBD2. The CDR3 contains 16 residues. V was clipped by 5 bases and J by 1 base; unmatched bases: 6. Germline V gene lookup returns CDR1 SEHNR and CDR2 FQNEAQ (reference sequence). Full variable domain (missing parts from reference TRBV7-9 and TRBJ2-2): DTGVSQNPRHKITKRGQNVTFRCDPISEHNRLYWYRQTLGQGPEFLTYFQNEAQLEKSRLLSDRFSAERPKGSFSTLEIQRTEQGDSAMYLCASSPPGGMNTGELFFGEGSRLTVL.

CDR3 nucleotide sequence: TGTGCCAGCAGTGAAATCTCCGCGGCCTACGAGCAGTACTTC. Translation gives CASSEISAAYEQYF. This rearrangement joins TRBV2 to TRBJ2-7; unclear D gene. The CDR3 totals 14 residues. In germline, CDR1 is SNHLY, CDR2 FYNNEI. V was clipped by 2 bases and J by 2 bases, with 10 bases between them.

This clone was counted a few times. J is TRBJ1-3 and V is TRBV19; D unresolved. The germline V and J ends were trimmed by 2 bases and 2 bases, with 7 bases remaining between them. CDR1 is LNHDA and CDR2 is SQIVND in the germline V gene (reference sequence). This CDR3 is 14 amino acids long. The CDR3 here is CASSIPGTGNTIYF. Written as DNA, the CDR3 is TGTGCCAGTAGTATACCGGGGACTGGAAACACCATATATTTT. Looking up the rest from reference TRBV19 and TRBJ1-3 gives the full variable domain: DGGITQSPKYLFRKEGQNVTLSCEQNLNHDAMYWYRQDPGQGLRLIYYSQIVNDFQKGDIAEGYSVSREKKESFPLTVTSAQKNPTAFYLCASSIPGTGNTIYFGEGSWLTVV.

The rearrangement joins TRBV7-2 to TRBJ2-7; TRBD2 aligns across 10 bases. V was pared by 2 bases and J by 5 bases, with 6 bases of the junction left unmatched. This CDR3 has 15 amino acids. Germline CDR1 is SGHTA and CDR2 is FQGNSA. CDR3 bases: TGTGCCAGCAGCTTATATCTAGCGGGAGCCCACGAGCAGTACTTC. Translated: CASSLYLAGAHEQYF.

The chain has TRBV5-1 and TRBJ2-3; 7 bases align to TRBD2. Per the germline V gene, CDR1 is SGHRS and CDR2 is YFSETQ. With 4 bases clipped from V and 2 bases from J, the junction kept 13 bases outside the gene matches. This CDR3 contains 17 residues. The CDR3: CASSPPVGGIITDTQYF. DNA for the CDR3: TGCGCCAGCAGCCCCCCTGTGGGAGGGATAATCACAGATACGCAGTATTTT.

The genes are TRBV19 and TRBJ1-5; D is uncertain. The germline V gene has CDR1 LNHDA and CDR2 SQIVND (reference sequence). The CDR3 is made up of 17 amino acids. With 5 bases removed from V and 3 bases from J, the gap between germline ends came to 20 bases. The CDR3 nucleotides are TGTGCCAGTAGTCTCGGCAGAGGGCTAAGGGTCAATCAGCCCCAGCATTTT. Encoded protein: CASSLGRGLRVNQPQHF.

The chain uses TRBV11-2 and TRBJ2-1, with TRBD2 identical over 8 bases. CDR3 length: 15 amino acids. The V gene end was trimmed by 5 bases and the J gene end by 7 bases; junction bases not matched to a gene: 10. In germline, CDR1 is SGHAT, CDR2 FQNNGV. This CDR3 is CASSVTSVLWNEQFF. The CDR3 nucleotides are TGTGCCAGCAGCGTGACTAGCGTACTCTGGAATGAGCAGTTCTTC.

This chain joins TRBV14 and TRBJ2-7, with D perhaps matching TRBD2 (6 bases). V lost 0 bases, J lost 2 bases, and 14 bases lay in between. This CDR3 region has 16 residues. Germline-derived CDR1 and CDR2 are SGHDN and FVKESK. The CDR3 sequence is CASSQEGTGDTYEQYF. In DNA, the CDR3 is TGTGCCAGCAGCCAAGAGGGGACTGGAGACACCTACGAGCAGTACTTC.

The chain recombines TRBV6-6 with TRBJ1-4; D is uncertain. Per germline, CDR1 MNHNY and CDR2 SVGAGI (reference sequence). Trimming took 5 bases from V and 8 from J, leaving 21 bases between them. CDR3 length equals 16 residues. The CDR3 DNA reads as TGTGCCAGCAGTCACCCTCGGGTAGGGTCGGGGGAAAAACTGTTTTTT. It yields the protein CASSHPRVGSGEKLFF.

The V gene is TRBV9, the J gene TRBJ1-2; 8 bases map to TRBD1. Germline lookup yields CDR1 SGDLS and CDR2 YYNGEE. V shed 7 bases and J 4 bases; nucleotides not matched to a gene: 6. The CDR3 is 13 residues long. The CDR3 is CASGQGASYGYTF. The CDR3 nucleotides are TGTGCCAGCGGGCAGGGGGCTTCCTATGGCTACACCTTC.

The CDR3: CASSAGFSTGLAVLYNEQFF. In DNA form, the CDR3 reads TGTGCCAGCAGTGCCGGGTTCTCAACGGGACTAGCGGTTCTATACAATGAGCAGTTCTTC. V is TRBV28 and J is TRBJ2-1, with 11 bases aligning to TRBD2. Looked up from germline, CDR1 is MDHEN and CDR2 is SYDVKM. V was pared by 5 bases and J by 4 bases, with 19 bases of the junction left unmatched. The CDR3 is 20 residues long.

V usage is TRBV5-4 and J usage is TRBJ2-3; 12 bases align to TRBD2. Trimming removed 0 bases from V and 3 bases from J; junction bases left unmatched: 2. The germline CDR1 and CDR2 sequences are SGHNT and YYREEE (reference sequence). The CDR3 contains 16 residues. CDR3 residues: CASSLVLAGGTDTQYF. CDR3 nucleotides: TGTGCCAGCAGCTTGGTACTAGCGGGAGGAACAGATACGCAGTATTTT.

The chain carries TRBV2 and TRBJ2-7; D is undetermined. V was cut by 6 bases and J by 3 bases, with 6 bases left in between. Germline CDR1 and CDR2: SNHLY and FYNNEI. The length of the CDR3 is 11 residues. CDR3 bases: TGTGCCAGCAGCTCCCTCTACGAGCAGTACTTC. Translated: CASSSLYEQYF.